Each of the 29 T cell receptor beta chains below was sequenced from the same sample in a study of multiple sclerosis patients with progressive multifocal leukoencephalopathy. Produced via immunoSEQ multiplex PCR; TCRdb's table is partial and in-frame only. The data contain 25,000 to 35,000 clones, 89% of them singletons. Time point defined: more than 5 months of natalizumab therapy. The specimen was PBMCs, collected from a patient treated with natalizumab. Receptor source: a human donor with multiple sclerosis.

The gene calls are TRBV9 and TRBJ2-1; D is perhaps TRBD1 (5 bases). CDR3 length: 15 amino acids. Germline CDR1 reads SGDLS; CDR2 reads YYNGEE. Trimming removed 0 bases at V and 4 bases at J, with 11 bases between. The CDR3 sequence: CASSVADKNYNEQFF. Here the CDR3 DNA reads TGTGCCAGCAGCGTAGCGGACAAAAATTACAATGAGCAGTTCTTC.

The V gene is TRBV5-1, the J gene TRBJ2-1; D possibly corresponds to TRBD1 (6 bases). CDR1 is SGHRS and CDR2 is YFSETQ in the germline V gene. Trimming cost V 0 bases and J 4 bases, with 14 bases left between them. The CDR3 extends over 16 amino acids. DNA for the CDR3: TGCGCCAGCAGCTTGGTGACAGGTTCGGATTACAATGAGCAGTTCTTC. Protein sequence: CASSLVTGSDYNEQFF.

This clone has only one observation. The rearrangement uses TRBV6-6 and TRBJ2-2, with 13 bases aligning to TRBD2. This CDR3 is built from 16 residues. V lost 6 bases to trimming and J lost 7 bases; unmatched junction nucleotides: 8. Germline V CDR1 and CDR2: MNHNY, SVGAGI (reference sequence). The CDR3 DNA reads TGTGCCAGCAGCTTACTAGCGGGAGGGCCCGACGGGGAGCTGTTTTTT. It specifies CASSLLAGGPDGELFF.

The rearrangement joins TRBV27 to TRBJ2-7; 8 nucleotides match TRBD2. The germline CDR1 and CDR2 sequences are MNHEY and SMNVEV (reference sequence). The CDR3 contains 15 residues. V shed 5 bases, J shed 3 bases, and the junction held 9 bases outside the gene matches. This CDR3 reads CASSPWGSGNYEQYF. The CDR3 nucleotides read TGTGCCAGCAGTCCCTGGGGTAGCGGGAACTACGAGCAGTACTTC.

V is TRBV28 and J is TRBJ2-3; TRBD2 is a possible D gene (5 bases). The V and J ends lost 6 bases and 3 bases respectively, with 13 bases between them. The CDR3 sequence is 14 residues long. The germline gives CDR1 MDHEN, CDR2 SYDVKM. The CDR3: CASSLGGTTDTQYF. CDR3 sequence (DNA): TGTGCCAGCAGCTTAGGAGGAACGACAGATACGCAGTATTTT.

The chain employs TRBV6-4 and TRBJ2-1; 10 bases agree with TRBD1. The germline V gene has CDR1 MRHNA and CDR2 SNTAGT. V was pared by 4 bases and J by 6 bases, with 3 bases of the junction left unmatched. CDR3 length: 14 amino acids. Written as DNA, the CDR3 is TGTGCCAGCAGTGGGACAGGGGGGGGCAATGAGCAGTTCTTC. The encoded protein is CASSGTGGGNEQFF.

Comments on this clone: At one end, the junction sequence differs from germline, possibly due to a read error. The chain couples TRBV30 to TRBJ2-3; D not certain. Germline values: CDR1 GTSNPN, CDR2 SVGIG (reference sequence). The CDR3 consists of 13 residues. CDR3 bases: TGTGCCCGGAGTGTACGGGTCCCAGATACGCAGTATTTT. This encodes CARSVRVPDTQYF.

This chain connects TRBV13 to TRBJ1-2, with 7 bases lining up with TRBD1. CDR3 length: 13 amino acids. Germline CDR1 reads PRHDT; CDR2 reads FYEKMQ (reference sequence). Trimming cost V 4 bases and J 4 bases; bases outside gene matches: 3. The CDR3 loop is CASSSTGSYGYTF. CDR3 sequence (DNA): TGTGCCAGCAGCTCGACAGGGAGCTATGGCTACACCTTC.

CDR3 residues: CASNQQGASGHEQYF. In DNA, the CDR3 is TGTGCCAGCAACCAACAGGGGGCCAGTGGGCACGAGCAGTACTTC. This chain joins TRBV7-8 and TRBJ2-7; TRBD1 matches 9 bases. V trimming: 7 bases; J trimming: 5 bases; junction bases outside the gene matches: 12. Germline V CDR1 and CDR2: SGHVS, FQNEAQ. The CDR3 consists of 15 residues.

This rearrangement joins TRBV6-6 to TRBJ2-7, with a weak D call TRBD1 (6 bases). Germline lookup yields CDR1 MNHNY and CDR2 SVGAGI (reference sequence). V was shortened by 2 bases and J by 3 bases, with 11 bases between the two germline ends. This CDR3 contains 14 residues. The CDR3 DNA reads TGTGCCAGCAGTTACGCCCGAGGGGGCTACGAGCAGTACTTC. This translates into CASSYARGGYEQYF.

This clone was observed a handful of times. V usage is TRBV19 and J usage is TRBJ2-1; 11 nucleotides match TRBD2. This CDR3 is 14 amino acids long. Germline lookup yields CDR1 LNHDA and CDR2 SQIVND (reference sequence). J was trimmed by 5 bases and V by 6 bases; bases with no gene match: 3. CDR3 residues: CASRLAGAHNEQFF. The CDR3 DNA reads TGTGCCAGTAGACTAGCGGGAGCGCACAATGAGCAGTTCTTC.

This clone has a handful of counts. This chain connects TRBV19 to TRBJ2-7; D is tentatively TRBD1 or TRBD2 (6 bases each). Trimming took 11 bases from V and 2 from J, leaving 13 bases between them. This CDR3 region has 12 residues. The germline CDR1 and CDR2 sequences are LNHDA and SQIVND (reference sequence). The CDR3 loop reads CAAGQGTYEQYF. The CDR3 DNA sequence: TGTGCCGCGGGACAAGGAACCTACGAGCAGTACTTC. Together with reference TRBV19 and TRBJ2-7, the CDR3 gives the full variable domain: DGGITQSPKYLFRKEGQNVTLSCEQNLNHDAMYWYRQDPGQGLRLIYYSQIVNDFQKGDIAEGYSVSREKKESFPLTVTSAQKNPTAFYLCAAGQGTYEQYFGPGTRLTVT.

The V and J genes are TRBV4-1 and TRBJ1-2, with TRBD1 as a possible D gene (6 bases). The germline V and J ends were trimmed by 0 bases and 0 bases, with 14 bases remaining between them. Germline assignment: CDR1 MGHRA and CDR2 YSYEKL. The CDR3 contains 17 residues. In nucleotides, the CDR3 is TGCGCCAGCAGCCAAGATAGGGGGACGGCTTCTAACTATGGCTACACCTTC. It translates to CASSQDRGTASNYGYTF.

This rearrangement joins TRBV19 to TRBJ2-5, with TRBD2 matching 7 bases. This CDR3 spans 13 amino acids. Germline-derived CDR1 and CDR2 are LNHDA and SQIVND (reference sequence). V trimming: 5 bases; J trimming: 5 bases; junction bases outside the gene matches: 5. The CDR3 DNA reads as TGTGCCAGTAGTGCCTCTAGCGGCGAGACCCAGTACTTC. Amino acids: CASSASSGETQYF.

This chain joins TRBV10-3 and TRBJ1-2; D is ambiguous. The ends were cut back, 0 bases at V and 0 bases at J, with 5 bases in the middle. CDR1 is ENHRY and CDR2 is SYGVKD in the germline V gene. CDR3 length: 14 residues. CDR3 in DNA: TGTGCCATCAGTGAGTCCGTAGCTAACTATGGCTACACCTTC. Translation: CAISESVANYGYTF.

As for this clone: Germline and junction disagree at one end, which may indicate a read error. The gene calls are TRBV11-2 and TRBJ2-2; 7 bases match TRBD1. Germline lookup yields CDR1 SGHAT and CDR2 FQNNGV. This CDR3 contains 15 residues. The CDR3, as DNA: TGTGCCAGCAGTTTAGGGACAGACAAGACCGGGGAGCTGTTTTTT. Protein sequence: CASSLGTDKTGELFF. The full variable domain, completed using reference TRBV11-2 and TRBJ2-2, is EAGVAQSPRYKIIEKRQSVAFWCNPISGHATLYWYQQILGQGPKLLIQFQNNGVVDDSQLPKDRFSAERLKGVDSTLKIQPAKLEDSAVYLCASSLGTDKTGELFFGEGSRLTVL.

This clone appeared a single time. The chain links TRBV6-4 to TRBJ2-1, with D possibly being TRBD2 (5 bases). Between the trimmed V and J ends, which lost 3 bases and 2 bases, there was a span of 5 bases. Germline-derived CDR1 and CDR2 are MRHNA and SNTAGT. This CDR3 is built from 13 residues. The CDR3, as DNA: TGTGCCAGCAGTGAAGCGGCCTACAATGAGCAGTTCTTC. This encodes CASSEAAYNEQFF.

J is TRBJ1-2 and V is TRBV6-1; tentatively, D is TRBD1 (6 bases). Germline values: CDR1 MNHNS, CDR2 SASEGT. V was trimmed by 7 bases and J by 7 bases, leaving 22 bases between them. The CDR3 totals 15 residues. The CDR3 reads CASILDGDKASGYTF. CDR3 DNA sequence: TGTGCCAGCATCCTAGATGGGGACAAGGCGTCTGGCTACACCTTC.

The gene calls are TRBV4-3 and TRBJ2-7; no clear D gene. This CDR3 region has 14 residues. The germline V and J ends were trimmed by 3 bases and 1 base, with 10 bases remaining between them. The germline CDR1 and CDR2 sequences are LGHNA and YSLEER. The DNA for the CDR3 is TGCGCCAGCAGCCAGGACCGTCTATCCTACGAGCAGTACTTC. Protein sequence: CASSQDRLSYEQYF.

This chain connects TRBV7-9 to TRBJ1-5; 8 nucleotides agree with TRBD1. Germline values: CDR1 SEHNR, CDR2 FQNEAQ (reference sequence). Germline trimming cut 5 bases from V and 6 bases from J; bases unmatched to any gene: 6. CDR3 length: 14 residues. CDR3 nucleotide sequence: TGTGCCAGCAGCCCTTCAGGGGGCTCTCAGCCCCAGCATTTT. Residues: CASSPSGGSQPQHF.

The rearrangement joins TRBV5-5 to TRBJ1-2; no clear D. Trimming left V 7 bases short and J 2 bases short, with 15 bases between. The CDR3 contains 14 residues. The germline CDR1 and CDR2 sequences are SGHKS and YYEKEE (reference sequence). CDR3 sequence: CASQKDATNYGYTF. CDR3 sequence (DNA): TGTGCCAGCCAAAAGGATGCCACGAACTATGGCTACACCTTC.

This clone has just one count. The chain uses TRBV18 and TRBJ2-7, with 9 bases lining up with TRBD1. This CDR3 has 15 amino acids. The V gene end was trimmed by 5 bases and the J gene end by 4 bases; junction bases not matched to a gene: 9. Germline V gives CDR1 KGHSH, CDR2 LQKENI. The CDR3 nucleotides read TGTGCCAGCTCAACGATACGACAGGGGGAATACGAGCAGTACTTC. It is translated as CASSTIRQGEYEQYF.

This clone was detected once. The gene calls are TRBV4-1 and TRBJ1-1; D not certain. The germline V and J ends were trimmed by 1 base and 0 bases, with 3 bases remaining between them. CDR1 and CDR2 (germline): MGHRA, YSYEKL. The CDR3 covers 13 residues. The CDR3 coding sequence is TGCGCCAGCAGCCAAGCGGTGAACACTGAAGCTTTCTTT. It specifies CASSQAVNTEAFF.

The J gene is TRBJ2-7, the V gene TRBV6-1, with no clear D. The CDR3 contains 12 residues. Per the germline V gene, CDR1 is MNHNS and CDR2 is SASEGT. V was pared by 6 bases and J by 7 bases, with 13 bases between. CDR3 protein: CASSVTYREQYF. The CDR3 DNA sequence: TGTGCCAGCAGCGTTACCTATCGGGAGCAGTACTTC.

The gene calls are TRBV7-3 and TRBJ1-2; D is possibly TRBD1 (6 bases). The CDR3 runs to 13 residues. The germline gives CDR1 SGHTA, CDR2 FQGTGA. V lost 0 bases to trimming and J lost 12 bases, with 14 bases between them. The CDR3 DNA is TGTGCCAGCAGCTTAACGACAGGCGCCGGCCACACCTTC. Translating gives CASSLTTGAGHTF.

This chain joins TRBV19 and TRBJ1-2, with D possibly matching TRBD1 (5 bases). V gave up 10 bases and J gave up 0 bases, with 18 bases separating them. Germline V gives CDR1 LNHDA, CDR2 SQIVND (reference sequence). This CDR3 is 15 amino acids long. Here the CDR3 reads CATLKGSSTNYGYTF. CDR3 in DNA: TGTGCCACCTTAAAGGGGTCTTCTACTAACTATGGCTACACCTTC.

The chain is built from TRBV7-2 and TRBJ2-5; D is unclear. The CDR3 consists of 13 residues. The V gene's germline CDR1 is SGHTA and CDR2 FQGNSA. With 1 base removed from V and 1 base from J, the gap between germline ends came to 4 bases. The CDR3 is CASSLVPQETQYF. The CDR3 nucleotides read TGTGCCAGCAGCTTAGTTCCCCAAGAGACCCAGTACTTC.

The chain is built from TRBV7-2 and TRBJ1-2; D gene uncertain. Trimming removed 1 base from V and 8 bases from J, with 11 bases in between. The CDR3 has 13 amino acids. Germline V gives CDR1 SGHTA, CDR2 FQGNSA. DNA for the CDR3: TGTGCCAGCAGCTTAGTTCCGGGTACGGGCTACACCTTC. It yields the protein CASSLVPGTGYTF.

The rearrangement uses TRBV15 and TRBJ2-7, with 8 positions matching TRBD1. The CDR3 contains 14 residues. V was clipped by 6 bases and J by 1 base; unmatched bases: 5. CDR1 LNHNV and CDR2 YYDKDF come from the germline V gene (reference sequence). CDR3 sequence: CATRIDRGSYEQYF. CDR3 DNA: TGTGCCACCAGGATAGACAGGGGATCCTACGAGCAGTACTTC.